Reported below is one T cell receptor beta chain. Its antigen is unidentified. CDR1 and CDR2 from the germline V gene are LGHDT and YNNKEL (reference sequence). CDR3 length: 14 residues. TCRdb reprocessed the 5' RACE reads, keeping one entry per CDR3 protein, no DNA. The sample table includes 400,000 to 500,000 distinct CDR3 sequences. This sample stems from a study of T cells expressing NK-cell markers. Overall study: According to the study, TCR beta repertoires originated from sorted CD3+CD56+NKG2C+, CD3+CD56+NKG2C- and CD3+CD56-NKG2C+ T cells.

Findings and limits, study-wide: A handful of donors showed these clonotypes also leading the CD3+CD56-NKG2C+ fraction. Whether expanded NKG2C-expressing T cell clones recognize HCMV is unknown.

This clonotype was sampled from a woman aged 18-70 years in good health. This chain uses TRBV3-1 with TRBJ2-1; TCRdb's D gene call, TRBD2, goes unchecked for lack of DNA. Material for sequencing was blood T cells: a sorted CD56 or NKG2C T cell subset, CD4+ or CD8+ T cells, or bulk PBMC T cells (not recorded which). CDR3 in amino acids: CASGGLAGGNEQFF.